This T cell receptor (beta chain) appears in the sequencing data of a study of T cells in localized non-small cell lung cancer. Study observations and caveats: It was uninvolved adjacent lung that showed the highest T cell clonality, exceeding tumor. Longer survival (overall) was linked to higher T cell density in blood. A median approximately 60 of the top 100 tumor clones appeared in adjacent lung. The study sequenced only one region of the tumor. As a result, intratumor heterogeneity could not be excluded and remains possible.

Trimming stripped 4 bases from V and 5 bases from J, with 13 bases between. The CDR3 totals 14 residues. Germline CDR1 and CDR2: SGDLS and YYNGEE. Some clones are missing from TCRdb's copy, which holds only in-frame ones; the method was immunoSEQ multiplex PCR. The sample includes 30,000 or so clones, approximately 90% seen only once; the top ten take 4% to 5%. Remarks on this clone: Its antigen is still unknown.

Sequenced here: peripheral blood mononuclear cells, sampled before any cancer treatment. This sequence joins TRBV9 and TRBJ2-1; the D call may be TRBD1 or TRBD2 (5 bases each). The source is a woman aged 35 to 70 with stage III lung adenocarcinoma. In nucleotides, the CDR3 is TGTGCCAGCAGCCTCACCGGGGCCAACAATGAGCAGTTCTTC. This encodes CASSLTGANNEQFF.